Shown below are 9 T cell receptor beta chains from a single sample sequenced in a study of T-cell reconstitution after alpha-beta-depleted transplantation in children. Unique molecular identifiers were incorporated during preparation of the TCRbeta library. TCRdb re-called the PCR reads with MiXCR, one entry per CDR3 protein. In the table there are about 120,000 distinct CDR3 sequences, 20% to 25% of which are singletons. The source was PBMCs, mostly from graft donor cells, collected 180 days after TCRalphabeta/CD19-depleted stem cell transplant. All receptors come from a male patient between 2 and 9 years old who had a stem cell transplant for chronic granulomatous disease, so the T cells may come from the graft donor.

This clonotype was observed a handful of times. The chain has TRBV7-9 and TRBJ2-7; D perhaps matches TRBD1 (5 bases). Trimming removed 4 bases from V and 7 bases from J, with 14 bases in between. This CDR3 region has 13 residues. CDR1 SEHNR and CDR2 FQNEAQ come from the germline V gene (reference sequence). CDR3 amino acids: CASSSKQAFEQYF. The CDR3 region has the DNA TGTGCCAGCAGCTCAAAACAGGCATTTGAGCAGTACTTC. Together with reference TRBV7-9 and TRBJ2-7, the CDR3 gives the full variable domain: DTGVSQNPRHKITKRGQNVTFRCDPISEHNRLYWYRQTLGQGPEFLTYFQNEAQLEKSRLLSDRFSAERPKGSFSTLEIQRTEQGDSAMYLCASSSKQAFEQYFGPGTRLTVT.

This chain connects TRBV7-3 to TRBJ2-2, with D possibly being TRBD1 or TRBD2 (5 bases each). CDR3 size: 17 residues. V lost 5 bases to trimming and J lost 0 bases, with 16 bases between them. In germline, CDR1 is SGHTA, CDR2 FQGTGA. The CDR3 region is CASSLTRGSANTGELFF. Here the CDR3 DNA reads TGTGCCAGCAGCCTTACTCGGGGCTCCGCGAACACCGGGGAGCTGTTTTTT.

The chain couples TRBV20-1 to TRBJ2-2, with D unclear. The germline V and J ends were trimmed by 3 bases and 8 bases, with 22 bases remaining between them. Germline CDR1 reads DFQATT; CDR2 reads SNEGSKA (reference sequence). This CDR3 comprises 16 residues. CDR3 DNA: TGCAGTGCTAGCGATCGGGTGTCACCGATCCGAGGGGAGCTGTTTTTT. The encoded protein is CSASDRVSPIRGELFF.

This clonotype was counted only a few times. V usage is TRBV7-2 and J usage is TRBJ2-5, with unresolved D. V gave up 4 bases and J gave up 5 bases, with 8 bases separating them. CDR1 and CDR2 (germline): SGHTA, FQGNSA. The CDR3 extends over 12 amino acids. This CDR3 reads CASSYFPETQYF. Here the CDR3 DNA reads TGTGCCAGCAGCTATTTTCCGGAGACCCAGTACTTC. The full variable domain, with the rest looked up from reference TRBV7-2 and TRBJ2-5, is GAGVSQSPSNKVTEKGKDVELRCDPISGHTALYWYRQSLGQGLEFLIYFQGNSAPDKSGLPSDRFSAERTGGSVSTLTIQRTQQEDSAVYLCASSYFPETQYFGPGTRLLVL.

V gene TRBV20-1 combines with J gene TRBJ2-2, with 11 bases matching TRBD2. Germline values: CDR1 DFQATT, CDR2 SNEGSKA (reference sequence). The CDR3 contains 17 residues. V shed 0 bases, J shed 5 bases, and the junction held 8 bases outside the gene matches. The CDR3 is CSARDVTSGSRTGELFF. For the CDR3, the DNA is TGCAGTGCTAGAGATGTCACTAGCGGGAGTAGAACCGGGGAGCTGTTTTTT.

The J gene is TRBJ2-7, the V gene TRBV12-3 or TRBV12-4; 12 bases are shared with TRBD1. The ends lost 6 bases at V and 10 bases at J; junction bases unmatched: 10. The CDR3 is 14 amino acids. CDR3 protein: CASSPGTGGAKQYF. CDR3 nucleotide sequence: TGTGCCAGCAGCCCCGGGACAGGGGGCGCGAAACAGTACTTC.

J is TRBJ2-3 and V is TRBV20-1, with 12 bases that match TRBD2. Germline CDR1 is DFQATT and CDR2 is SNEGSKA (reference sequence). The CDR3 spans 16 residues. The ends lost 3 bases at V and 4 bases at J; junction bases unmatched: 8. CDR3 region: CSARQTSGRLADTQYF. The DNA for the CDR3 is TGCAGTGCTAGGCAAACTAGCGGGAGGTTGGCAGATACGCAGTATTTT.

This clonotype has just a few counts. The V call is TRBV6-5, the J call TRBJ2-2, with D unresolved. V was pared by 2 bases and J by 4 bases, with 11 bases between. Germline lookup yields CDR1 MNHEY and CDR2 SVGAGI. The length of the CDR3 is 15 residues. The CDR3 protein is CASSYPAGPTGELFF. For the CDR3, the DNA is TGTGCCAGCAGTTACCCCGCCGGACCCACCGGGGAGCTGTTTTTT.

This clonotype was seen many times. This chain connects TRBV20-1 to TRBJ2-7; no reliable D call. V was clipped by 3 bases and J by 1 base, with 1 base between them. There are 10 residues in the CDR3. Germline V gene data show CDR1 as DFQATT and CDR2 as SNEGSKA (reference sequence). The CDR3 here is CSARSYEQYF. Here the CDR3 DNA reads TGCAGTGCTAGGTCCTACGAGCAGTACTTC.